These 28 T cell receptor beta chains were all obtained from the same sample, sequenced in a study of cytomegalovirus exposure and HLA in healthy donors. Primers: 60 Vbeta forward and 13 Jbeta reverse. Clones were read by immunoSEQ multiplex PCR, and TCRdb kept only the in-frame ones, dropping some. The table lists some 150,000 clones, about 80% of them singletons, with about 4.7% in the top ten. The source material was PBMCs. The receptors originated from a man younger than 40 in good health and CMV-seronegative.

J is TRBJ1-3 and V is TRBV6-5; 7 bases align to TRBD1. CDR1 and CDR2 from the germline V gene are MNHEY and SVGAGI. With 6 bases clipped from V and 1 base from J, the junction kept 6 bases outside the gene matches. This CDR3 spans 15 amino acids. For the CDR3, the DNA is TGTGCCAGCAGGCCGGACAGGACATCTGGAAACACCATATATTTT. Protein product: CASRPDRTSGNTIYF.

In the case of this clone: At one end the junction does not follow the germline gene, possibly because of a read error. The chain has TRBV9 and TRBJ2-3; TRBD2 is a possible D gene (5 bases). This CDR3 comprises 15 residues. Germline assignment: CDR1 SGDLS and CDR2 YYNGEE. CDR3 amino acids: CASTVARGLTDTQYF. CDR3 DNA: TGTGCCAGCACCGTAGCCCGAGGACTCACAGATACGCAGTATTTT.

The CDR3 region has the DNA TGTGCCAGCAGCTTACCTCACAACATGAACACTGAAGCTTTCTTT. It yields the protein CASSLPHNMNTEAFF. This chain links TRBV7-9 with TRBJ1-1; D unclear. The CDR3 has 15 amino acids. The germline V and J ends were trimmed by 2 bases and 0 bases, with 10 bases remaining between them. Per the germline V gene, CDR1 is SEHNR and CDR2 is FQNEAQ (reference sequence). Complete variable domain (other parts from reference TRBV7-9 and TRBJ1-1): DTGVSQNPRHKITKRGQNVTFRCDPISEHNRLYWYRQTLGQGPEFLTYFQNEAQLEKSRLLSDRFSAERPKGSFSTLEIQRTEQGDSAMYLCASSLPHNMNTEAFFGQGTRLTVV.

CDR3 DNA: TGTGCCAGCAGCTTATCTGCCAGCACCGGGGAGCTGTTTTTT. The encoded protein is CASSLSASTGELFF. The chain is built from TRBV7-9 and TRBJ2-2; no reliable D call. Trimming stripped 2 bases from V and 4 bases from J, with 8 bases between. The CDR3 runs to 14 residues. The V gene's germline CDR1 is SEHNR and CDR2 FQNEAQ (reference sequence).

V and J are TRBV11-3 and TRBJ2-5; D not resolved. The CDR3 contains 12 residues. From germline, CDR1 is SGHNT and CDR2 YENEEA. Trimming removed 3 bases from V and 9 bases from J, with 11 bases in between. The CDR3, as DNA: TGTGCCAGCAGCTTGGGCGATACGTCCCAGTACTTC. As protein: CASSLGDTSQYF.

This rearrangement joins TRBV25-1 to TRBJ2-1, with 8 bases that match TRBD1. The CDR3 runs to 15 residues. Trimming at V came to 4 bases and at J to 8 bases, leaving 10 bases not matched to a gene. Looked up from germline, CDR1 is MGHDK and CDR2 is SYGVNS. CDR3 DNA: TGTGCCAGCAGTGGCCGACAGGGGCTTGGCGATGAGCAGTTCTTC. Translating gives CASSGRQGLGDEQFF.

The chain couples TRBV27 to TRBJ2-7; D ambiguous. Trimming took 2 bases from V and 3 from J, leaving 17 bases between them. The germline gives CDR1 MNHEY, CDR2 SMNVEV (reference sequence). This CDR3 region has 16 residues. CDR3 sequence: CASSLPRFRGSYEQYF. CDR3 DNA sequence: TGTGCCAGCAGTTTACCCCGGTTCCGAGGCAGCTACGAGCAGTACTTC.

The rearrangement joins TRBV7-9 to TRBJ2-1; tentative D call: TRBD2 (6 bases). The V gene's germline CDR1 is SEHNR and CDR2 FQNEAQ (reference sequence). CDR3 length: 13 amino acids. The V and J ends lost 5 bases and 3 bases respectively, with 8 bases between them. The CDR3 DNA reads as TGTGCCAGCAGCCCGACTAGCTACAATGAGCAGTTCTTC. Translating gives CASSPTSYNEQFF.

The gene calls are TRBV9 and TRBJ2-2, with 9 positions matching TRBD2. Germline V gives CDR1 SGDLS, CDR2 YYNGEE. The V gene end was trimmed by 5 bases and the J gene end by 1 base; junction bases not matched to a gene: 12. The CDR3 is made up of 18 amino acids. In DNA, the CDR3 is TGTGCCAGCAGTTTAGGACTAGCGAATTCCCTGAACACCGGGGAGCTGTTTTTT. It translates to CASSLGLANSLNTGELFF.

This clone was counted only a few times. J is TRBJ2-3 and V is TRBV4-2; tentatively, D is TRBD1 (6 bases). V dropped 0 bases and J dropped 4 bases, with 17 bases sitting between them. In germline, CDR1 is LGHNA, CDR2 YNFKEQ. This CDR3 comprises 17 residues. CDR3: CASSQDGGRDFPDTQYF. Here the CDR3 DNA reads TGTGCCAGCAGCCAAGATGGGGGCAGGGATTTCCCAGATACGCAGTATTTT.

The CDR3 sequence is CASRDSPSYNEQFF. As DNA, the CDR3 is TGTGCCAGTAGGGACAGTCCCTCCTACAATGAGCAGTTCTTC. This chain uses TRBV19 with TRBJ2-1; TRBD1 might be the D (6 bases). The CDR3 is made up of 14 amino acids. V shed 6 bases and J shed 0 bases, with 9 bases lying between them. CDR1 LNHDA and CDR2 SQIVND come from the germline V gene (reference sequence).

V is TRBV6-1 and J is TRBJ2-1, with D possibly TRBD2 on 6 matching bases. CDR1 MNHNS and CDR2 SASEGT come from the germline V gene. Deletions cut 7 bases from V and 9 bases from J, with 22 bases between. The CDR3 totals 15 residues. This CDR3 reads CASNQRTKGAGEQFF. The CDR3, as DNA: TGTGCCAGCAATCAAAGGACTAAAGGAGCAGGTGAGCAGTTCTTC.

The chain couples TRBV9 to TRBJ1-3; TRBD1 might be the D (6 bases). V lost 4 bases to trimming and J lost 4 bases, with 18 bases between them. The germline CDR1 and CDR2 sequences are SGDLS and YYNGEE. CDR3 size: 16 residues. CDR3 residues: CASSLRGGAAGNTIYF. CDR3 DNA sequence: TGTGCCAGCAGCCTCCGTGGGGGGGCTGCAGGAAACACCATATATTTT. Combining the CDR3 with reference TRBV9 and TRBJ1-3 gives the whole variable domain DSGVTQTPKHLITATGQRVTLRCSPRSGDLSVYWYQQSLDQGLQFLIQYYNGEERAKGNILERFSAQQFPDLHSELNLSSLELGDSALYFCASSLRGGAAGNTIYFGEGSWLTVV.

This rearrangement joins TRBV10-2 to TRBJ1-1; D is ambiguous. Trimming left V 0 bases short and J 4 bases short, with 15 bases between. The CDR3 is made up of 16 amino acids. The germline CDR1 and CDR2 sequences are WSHSY and SAAADI. Here the CDR3 reads CASSESPKAVSTEAFF. The CDR3 DNA reads as TGCGCCAGCAGTGAGTCCCCGAAGGCGGTATCCACTGAAGCTTTCTTT.

The CDR3 DNA sequence: TGTGCCAGCAGCAACCAGGGGATTAACACTGAAGCTTTCTTT. Translation gives CASSNQGINTEAFF. V and J are TRBV6-6 and TRBJ1-1; D perhaps matches TRBD1 (6 bases). CDR3 length: 14 amino acids. The germline CDR1 and CDR2 sequences are MNHNY and SVGAGI (reference sequence). The V end was cut by 6 bases, the J end by 2 bases, with 13 bases between.

The chain couples TRBV18 to TRBJ2-7; 15 bases line up with TRBD2. Losses at the gene ends were 0 bases for V and 2 bases for J; bases not matched to a gene: 5. Germline V CDR1 and CDR2: KGHSH, LQKENI. The CDR3 consists of 18 residues. CDR3 DNA sequence: TGTGCCAGCTCACCACCGGGACTAGCGGGGGGTTCCACCTACGAGCAGTACTTC. Translated, it gives CASSPPGLAGGSTYEQYF.

This clone was counted a few times. The rearrangement links TRBV9 to TRBJ2-5; D gene ambiguous. The V gene's germline CDR1 is SGDLS and CDR2 YYNGEE. This CDR3 comprises 14 residues. V was shortened by 1 base and J by 3 bases, with 10 bases between the two germline ends. As DNA, the CDR3 is TGTGCCAGCAGCGTAATGGCCCAAAAAGAGACCCAGTACTTC. Encoded protein: CASSVMAQKETQYF.

The CDR3 spells CASSTILKSGGSYEQYF. The CDR3 nucleotides are TGTGCCAGCAGTACGATACTTAAAAGCGGCGGGTCCTACGAGCAGTACTTC. J is TRBJ2-7 and V is TRBV27; D is possibly TRBD2 (5 bases). The germline V gene has CDR1 MNHEY and CDR2 SMNVEV (reference sequence). The CDR3 has 17 residues. With 5 bases removed from V and 1 base from J, the gap between germline ends came to 21 bases.

The chain couples TRBV5-1 to TRBJ1-6; 9 bases line up with TRBD1. Trimming cost V 4 bases and J 5 bases; bases outside gene matches: 13. There are 18 residues in the CDR3. The germline gives CDR1 SGHRS, CDR2 YFSETQ. The CDR3 spells CASSPTGIQGADNSPLHF. The CDR3 nucleotides read TGCGCCAGCAGCCCTACTGGAATACAGGGGGCGGATAATTCACCCCTCCACTTT.

The chain joins TRBV5-6 to TRBJ1-3; D is undetermined. This CDR3 spans 16 amino acids. Per germline, CDR1 SGHDT and CDR2 YYEEEE. V was cut by 3 bases and J by 0 bases, with 13 bases left in between. In DNA, the CDR3 is TGTGCCAGCAGCTGGCGAGGGTCGTTCTCTGGAAACACCATATATTTT. Amino acid sequence: CASSWRGSFSGNTIYF.

The chain has TRBV30 and TRBJ1-2; 11 bases agree with TRBD1. This CDR3 region has 15 residues. In germline, CDR1 is GTSNPN, CDR2 SVGIG (reference sequence). V dropped 7 bases and J dropped 6; count of bases not matched to a gene: 13. For the CDR3, the DNA is TGTGCCTCGCCGGGCCGGGACAGGGGGGTCGATGGCTACACCTTC. The encoded protein is CASPGRDRGVDGYTF.

This clone has more than one count but fewer than ten. This chain links TRBV19 with TRBJ2-1; 11 nucleotides match TRBD1. Unmatched junction bases numbered 9, after V lost 5 bases and J lost 9 bases. CDR1 and CDR2 (germline): LNHDA, SQIVND (reference sequence). CDR3 length: 15 residues. In DNA form, the CDR3 reads TGTGCCAGTAGTCTTGGACAGGGGGCCTATAGTGAGCAGTTCTTC. Amino acid sequence: CASSLGQGAYSEQFF.

CDR3 coding DNA: TGTGCCAGCAGGGACAGTTCCTTCTATGGCTACACCTTC. This gives the protein CASRDSSFYGYTF. The chain links TRBV28 to TRBJ1-2, with D possibly matching TRBD1 (6 bases). The germline CDR1 and CDR2 sequences are MDHEN and SYDVKM. The CDR3 has 13 amino acids. V was trimmed by 6 bases and J by 4 bases, leaving 12 bases between them.

The chain uses TRBV11-2 and TRBJ2-7; D is possibly TRBD1 (6 bases). Per germline, CDR1 SGHAT and CDR2 FQNNGV. V was shortened by 2 bases and J by 2 bases, with 13 bases between the two germline ends. This CDR3 is 15 amino acids long. The CDR3 DNA follows: TGTGCCAGCAGCTTATACAGGGAGACCCCCTACGAGCAGTACTTC. This codes for CASSLYRETPYEQYF.

On this clone itself: An end of the junction differs from the germline gene, which may be a read error. V gene TRBV6-1 combines with J gene TRBJ2-7, with D possibly being TRBD1 (6 bases). Germline values: CDR1 MNHNS, CDR2 SASEGT. There are 13 residues in the CDR3. CDR3 nucleotide sequence: TGTGCCAGCACACCGACAGGCAGGTACGGGCAGTACTTC. The encoded protein is CASTPTGRYGQYF.

This chain links TRBV7-2 with TRBJ2-7; possible D gene TRBD2, 5 bases. Per the germline V gene, CDR1 is SGHTA and CDR2 is FQGNSA. The CDR3 has 15 residues. V lost 4 bases and J lost 4, with 17 bases in between. CDR3 sequence (DNA): TGTGCCAGCAGCTCAAACCCCCGGGGATGGTACGAGCAGTACTTC. The encoded protein is CASSSNPRGWYEQYF.

The chain recombines TRBV9 with TRBJ1-3, with a possible D match to TRBD1 (5 bases). This CDR3 spans 15 amino acids. Trimming cost V 0 bases and J 2 bases, with 9 bases left between them. CDR1 is SGDLS, CDR2 YYNGEE, per germline. The CDR3 DNA is TGTGCCAGCAGCGTAGGGGGGGGGACTGGAAACACCATATATTTT. This sequence encodes CASSVGGGTGNTIYF. Variable domain in full (rest from reference TRBV9 and TRBJ1-3): DSGVTQTPKHLITATGQRVTLRCSPRSGDLSVYWYQQSLDQGLQFLIQYYNGEERAKGNILERFSAQQFPDLHSELNLSSLELGDSALYFCASSVGGGTGNTIYFGEGSWLTVV.

This chain joins TRBV7-2 and TRBJ1-2; D is unresolved. The V and J ends lost 2 bases and 4 bases respectively, with 11 bases between them. The CDR3 length is 14 residues. Germline V gene lookup returns CDR1 SGHTA and CDR2 FQGNSA. The CDR3 nucleotides read TGTGCCAGCAGCTTATCTGGGGAGGCCTATGGCTACACCTTC. Translation: CASSLSGEAYGYTF.